Reported below is one T cell receptor (beta chain). Its antigen is unidentified. The data belong to a study of T cells in localized non-small cell lung cancer. Findings of the study overall: Longer overall survival associated with higher blood T cell density; shorter survival with higher adjacent-lung clonality. Sequencing, confined to only one tumor region, leaves heterogeneity possible. For the top 100 tumor clones, a median around 61 also appeared in adjacent lung. The greatest T cell clonality was found in uninvolved adjacent lung (higher than in tumor).

Trimming took 2 bases from V and 6 from J, leaving 11 bases between them. The germline CDR1 and CDR2 sequences are SGHRS and YFSETQ. The CDR3 has 13 amino acids. Libraries were prepared by immunoSEQ multiplex PCR; TCRdb keeps only in-frame clonotypes and omits some of them. This sample yields roughly 16,000 clones, of which around 88% are seen a single time; roughly 34% belongs to the top ten. Sequencing was performed on peripheral blood, taken before any cancer treatment. The clonotype comes from an older male donor with stage III lung adenocarcinoma. The gene calls are TRBV5-1 and TRBJ1-1; D gene uncertain. This chain's CDR3 is CASSFIVGSEAFF. The CDR3, as DNA: TGCGCCAGCAGCTTTATCGTGGGTTCTGAAGCTTTCTTT.